Each of the 19 T cell receptor beta chains below was sequenced from the same sample in a study of HIV-infected children after antiretroviral therapy interruption (dated 2019 in TCRdb). Libraries were prepared through 3' RACE. The sequencer was an Illumina MiSeq. TCR libraries were constructed from RNA with a 3' RACE protocol that used unique molecular identifiers to correct for PCR amplification bias. TCRdb itself trimmed the public reads at Q25 with fastp, ran MiXCR and retained productive beta chains. Rows matching on CDR3 protein sequence are summarized as one entry with the most common DNA and genes. The sample table shows about 86,000 distinct CDR3 sequences, and approximately 6.9% are seen once. The ten largest make up about 1.1% of the sample. The treatment or condition label on this specimen signifies: PENTA 11 planned treatment interruption arm or continuous ART arm. The source material was CD45RA+ CD4+ T cells from PBMCs, pooled from several time points, sampled from a donor given antiretroviral therapy, either interrupted or continuous. The cell subset or site label of this sample denotes: naive CD4+ CD45RA+ CD45RO- T cells. These receptors were collected from a pool of human donors with HIV.

The chain is built from TRBV10-1 and TRBJ2-2; no clear D. CDR1 is WNHNN and CDR2 is SYGVQD in the germline V gene (reference sequence). V was trimmed by 0 bases and J by 4 bases, leaving 12 bases between them. The CDR3 covers 16 residues. CDR3 amino acids: CASSESNQLGTGELFF. The CDR3 DNA is TGCGCCAGCAGTGAGTCGAACCAGCTGGGCACCGGGGAGCTGTTTTTT.

Ten or more counts support this clonotype. The CDR3 region is CSASRTGGLMNTEAFF. CDR3 sequence (DNA): TGCAGTGCTAGCCGGACAGGGGGCCTCATGAACACTGAAGCTTTCTTT. This rearrangement joins TRBV20-1 to TRBJ1-1, with 11 bases aligning to TRBD1. Germline CDR1 and CDR2: DFQATT and SNEGSKA (reference sequence). With 3 bases clipped from V and 0 bases from J, the junction kept 6 bases outside the gene matches. The CDR3 loop spans 16 amino acids.

In its sample, this clonotype was seen many times. The chain has TRBV7-2 and TRBJ2-4; possibly TRBD1 for D (6 bases). V lost 5 bases and J lost 0, with 14 bases in between. Germline CDR1 SGHTA, CDR2 FQGNSA. The CDR3 sequence is 16 residues long. The CDR3 region has the DNA TGTGCCAGCAGCGGGGGCAGTGGAGTAGCCAAAAACATTCAGTACTTC. Translation gives CASSGGSGVAKNIQYF.

In this sample, this clonotype turned up many times. The CDR3 DNA sequence: TGTGCCACCAGCAGAGATAACCCGTACGAGCAGTACTTC. This encodes CATSRDNPYEQYF. The V and J genes are TRBV15 and TRBJ2-7; no clear D. The CDR3 consists of 13 residues. Germline lookup yields CDR1 LNHNV and CDR2 YYDKDF (reference sequence). Between the trimmed V and J ends, which lost 0 bases and 4 bases, there was a span of 7 bases.

This clonotype came up many times. This chain joins TRBV6-7 and TRBJ2-7; 13 bases fit TRBD2. TRBV6-7 is known as an ORF, though its function is uncertain. The CDR3 extends over 19 amino acids. J lost 5 bases, V lost 5 bases, and 18 bases had no gene match. CDR3 sequence (DNA): TGTGCCAGCAGTCATCCCACATGCCGAGCCGGGACTAGCGGGAACGAGCAGTACTTC. This encodes CASSHPTCRAGTSGNEQYF.

This clonotype was observed a handful of times. The chain combines TRBV12-3 or TRBV12-4 with TRBJ2-7, with 8 bases aligning to TRBD1. Germline trimming cut 1 base from V and 2 bases from J; bases unmatched to any gene: 4. The CDR3 sequence is 15 residues long. The CDR3 DNA reads as TGTGCCAGCAGTTTAGTTCCGGGACAGGCCTACGAGCAGTACTTC. This gives the protein CASSLVPGQAYEQYF.

There are many counts of this clonotype. CDR3 sequence: CAISPGTGIFGTDTQYF. CDR3 DNA sequence: TGTGCCATCAGTCCCGGGACAGGGATCTTTGGCACAGATACGCAGTATTTT. This sequence joins TRBV10-3 and TRBJ2-3; 9 bases align to TRBD1. Germline V gene sequence: CDR1 ENHRY, CDR2 SYGVKD. The CDR3 runs 17 residues. After removal of 5 bases from V and 1 base from J, the junction contained 10 bases not matched to a gene.

The table lists this clonotype with many counts. The V gene is TRBV5-1, the J gene TRBJ1-4, with TRBD1 identical over 8 bases. CDR1 and CDR2 from the germline V gene are SGHRS and YFSETQ. The CDR3 is made up of 16 amino acids. Germline trimming cut 5 bases from V and 0 bases from J; bases unmatched to any gene: 6. The CDR3 is CASSTDRGATNEKLFF. Written as DNA, the CDR3 is TGCGCCAGCAGTACAGACAGGGGTGCAACTAATGAAAAACTGTTTTTT.

The V and J genes are TRBV12-3 or TRBV12-4 and TRBJ1-1; 8 nucleotides align to TRBD1. The CDR3 runs 13 residues. The junction had 7 bases not matched to a gene; V was cut back by 3 bases and J by 10 bases. The CDR3 here is CASSLTGAGVAFF. The DNA for the CDR3 is TGTGCCAGCAGTTTGACAGGGGCAGGGGTAGCTTTCTTT.

This sequence joins TRBV29-1 and TRBJ2-3, with 8 bases matching TRBD1. Trimming at V came to 5 bases and at J to 0 bases, leaving 4 bases not matched to a gene. The CDR3 length is 14 residues. Germline V CDR1 and CDR2: SQVTM, ANQGSEA. The CDR3 loop reads CSVPGGHSTDTQYF. The DNA of the CDR3 is TGCAGCGTTCCAGGGGGCCATAGCACAGATACGCAGTATTTT.

This clonotype has at least ten counts. The chain links TRBV19 to TRBJ2-7; D is unresolved. This CDR3 comprises 16 residues. The germline gives CDR1 LNHDA, CDR2 SQIVND (reference sequence). Trimming took 5 bases from V and 0 from J, leaving 17 bases between them. The CDR3 region has the DNA TGTGCCAGTAGTTTAAGTGGTCAGGCAGCCTCCTACGAGCAGTACTTC. Its protein product is CASSLSGQAASYEQYF.

This clonotype occurred many times. V is TRBV12-3 or TRBV12-4 and J is TRBJ1-1, with D possibly matching TRBD1 (5 bases). This CDR3 spans 13 amino acids. V shed 6 bases and J shed 2 bases, with 10 bases lying between them. The CDR3: CASRGRGNTEAFF. Here the CDR3 DNA reads TGTGCCAGCAGGGGGAGGGGTAACACTGAAGCTTTCTTT.

This clonotype was recorded many times. V is TRBV6-2 or TRBV6-3 and J is TRBJ2-7, with no clear D. The CDR3 contains 16 residues. CDR1 is MNHEY, CDR2 SVGEGT, per germline. V was cut by 8 bases and J by 1 base, with 21 bases left in between. CDR3 coding DNA: TGTGCCAGCGCCGGTGGTTTGAGTAGGGCGTCCTACGAGCAGTACTTC. It codes for CASAGGLSRASYEQYF.

This clonotype was recorded at least ten times. The V gene is TRBV5-1, the J gene TRBJ1-1; D remains ambiguous. Trimming stripped 2 bases from V and 1 base from J, with 6 bases between. The V gene's germline CDR1 is SGHRS and CDR2 YFSETQ. CDR3 length: 13 residues. CDR3 protein: CASSFTANTEAFF. CDR3 coding DNA: TGCGCCAGCAGCTTTACGGCGAACACTGAAGCTTTCTTT. Combining the CDR3 with reference TRBV5-1 and TRBJ1-1 gives the whole variable domain KAGVTQTPRYLIKTRGQQVTLSCSPISGHRSVSWYQQTPGQGLQFLFEYFSETQRNKGNFPGRFSGRQFSNSRSEMNVSTLELGDSALYLCASSFTANTEAFFGQGTRLTVV.

This clonotype showed up many times. This chain connects TRBV12-3 or TRBV12-4 to TRBJ2-2, with D perhaps TRBD2 (7 bases). The CDR3 runs 15 residues. V was pared by 3 bases and J by 3 bases, with 11 bases between. This CDR3 is CASSFGGAYTGELFF. The CDR3, as DNA: TGTGCCAGCAGTTTTGGGGGGGCGTACACCGGGGAGCTGTTTTTT.

CDR3 nucleotide sequence: TGTGCCAGCAGCCACATTGCCACGGGGGGCCTCAATGAGCAGTTCTTC. Its translation is CASSHIATGGLNEQFF. The genes are TRBV3-1 and TRBJ2-1, with D perhaps matching TRBD2 (7 bases). Trimming took off 3 bases at V and 6 bases at J, with 18 bases between the two ends. The CDR3 is made up of 16 amino acids. The germline CDR1 and CDR2 sequences are LGHDT and YNNKEL (reference sequence).

Ten or more counts support this clonotype. This chain connects TRBV2 to TRBJ1-5, with 7 bases fitting TRBD1. The CDR3 is 15 residues long. CDR1 is SNHLY, CDR2 FYNNEI, per germline. V lost 6 bases to trimming and J lost 3 bases; unmatched junction nucleotides: 8. The CDR3 bases are TGTGCCAGCAGAGTCGACAGGGTTGACAATCAGCCCCAGCATTTT. It yields the protein CASRVDRVDNQPQHF.

V and J are TRBV7-4 and TRBJ2-4; the D gene is possibly TRBD2 (5 bases). Trimming left V 1 base short and J 6 bases short, with 13 bases between. Germline V CDR1 and CDR2: SGHVT, SQSDAQ. The CDR3 is 15 amino acids. CDR3 loop: CASSLGSFAGNIQYF. The CDR3 DNA reads TGTGCCAGCAGCTTAGGGTCATTCGCGGGAAACATTCAGTACTTC.

In this sample, this clonotype turned up a few times. The chain has TRBV12-3 or TRBV12-4 and TRBJ2-5, with TRBD2 matching over 9 bases. J was trimmed by 0 bases and V by 5 bases; bases with no gene match: 10. The CDR3 has 17 residues. CDR3 in amino acids: CASSPPGGGAYQETQYF. The CDR3 bases are TGTGCCAGCAGTCCGCCGGGCGGGGGGGCGTACCAAGAGACCCAGTACTTC.